Listed here are 10 T cell receptor beta chains from one sample, sequenced in a study of blood T cell repertoires in COVID-19. Some clones are missing from TCRdb's copy, which holds only in-frame ones; the method was immunoSEQ multiplex PCR. Among 120,000 to 150,000 clones listed, around nine tenths were seen once. Sequenced sample: peripheral blood. The source is a human donor in a cohort sampled during active COVID-19.

Turning to this clone: Distinct nucleotide sequences in the sample also encode this CDR3. This chain connects TRBV25-1 to TRBJ1-1, with D perhaps matching TRBD1 (6 bases). The germline V and J ends were trimmed by 4 bases and 4 bases, with 13 bases remaining between them. Germline CDR1 MGHDK, CDR2 SYGVNS. There are 14 residues in the CDR3. The CDR3 is CASSGTGRGTEAFF. The CDR3 DNA is TGTGCCAGCAGTGGAACAGGGAGGGGCACTGAAGCTTTCTTT.

This clone was counted many times. The CDR3 DNA reads TGTGCCAGCAGCTTAGGTTTGCGGGGGGCCTCCTACGAGCAGTACTTC. Translated, it gives CASSLGLRGASYEQYF. The chain employs TRBV13 and TRBJ2-7; TRBD2 matches at 8 bases. CDR1 and CDR2 (germline): PRHDT, FYEKMQ (reference sequence). The junction had 4 bases not matched to a gene; V was cut back by 0 bases and J by 0 bases. The length of the CDR3 is 16 residues.

The genes are TRBV5-1 and TRBJ1-6; tentatively, D is TRBD1 (6 bases). Germline CDR1 reads SGHRS; CDR2 reads YFSETQ. V was trimmed by 7 bases and J by 8 bases, leaving 16 bases between them. This CDR3 spans 14 amino acids. The CDR3 sequence is CASAPDRNYSPLHF. In DNA form, the CDR3 reads TGCGCCAGCGCCCCGGACAGAAACTATTCACCCCTCCACTTT.

This clone was counted a single time. The chain couples TRBV5-4 to TRBJ2-7; TRBD1 agrees at 7 bases. With V trimmed by 0 bases and J by 9 bases, 12 bases remained unmatched. The CDR3 has 15 residues. Germline loops: CDR1 SGHNT, CDR2 YYREEE (reference sequence). The CDR3 protein is CASSLAGTEAWGQYF. CDR3 DNA: TGTGCCAGCAGCTTGGCGGGGACAGAAGCTTGGGGGCAGTACTTC.

V and J are TRBV6-2 or TRBV6-3 and TRBJ2-7; 8 bases agree with TRBD1. Germline V lookup: CDR1 MNHEY, CDR2 SVGEGT. Trimming removed 6 bases from V and 5 bases from J; junction bases left unmatched: 9. The CDR3 sequence is 14 residues long. The DNA for the CDR3 is TGTGCCAGCAGCTTCCAGGGGGCGGCAAACGAGCAGTACTTC. Residues: CASSFQGAANEQYF.

J is TRBJ1-1 and V is TRBV19; 7 bases map to TRBD1. This CDR3 contains 14 residues. Trimming took 5 bases from V and 0 from J; bases not matched to a gene: 3. Germline V CDR1 and CDR2: LNHDA, SQIVND (reference sequence). CDR3 residues: CASSDDRVNTEAFF. DNA for the CDR3: TGTGCCAGTAGTGACGACAGGGTGAACACTGAAGCTTTCTTT.

V and J are TRBV7-2 and TRBJ1-2, with no clear D. CDR1 is SGHTA, CDR2 FQGNSA, per germline. The CDR3 covers 13 residues. The V and J ends lost 3 bases and 6 bases respectively, with 11 bases between them. The CDR3 nucleotides read TGTGCCAGCAGCTTTAGTCTGCAAGATGGCTACACCTTC. It translates to CASSFSLQDGYTF. Full variable domain (missing parts from reference TRBV7-2 and TRBJ1-2): GAGVSQSPSNKVTEKGKDVELRCDPISGHTALYWYRQSLGQGLEFLIYFQGNSAPDKSGLPSDRFSAERTGGSVSTLTIQRTQQEDSAVYLCASSFSLQDGYTFGSGTRLTVV.

V and J are TRBV7-2 and TRBJ2-7; D possibly corresponds to TRBD2 (5 bases). The CDR3 covers 14 residues. Trimming stripped 5 bases from V and 0 bases from J, with 11 bases between. CDR1 is SGHTA, CDR2 FQGNSA, per germline. Here the CDR3 reads CASSLGVRSYEQYF. Written as DNA, the CDR3 is TGTGCCAGCAGCCTCGGGGTGCGCTCCTACGAGCAGTACTTC.

This clone was recorded a few times. The chain couples TRBV6-5 to TRBJ2-2; a weak D match, TRBD2 (5 bases). Per the germline V gene, CDR1 is MNHEY and CDR2 is SVGAGI. This CDR3 has 15 residues. Trimming removed 10 bases from V and 6 bases from J, with 21 bases in between. The CDR3 DNA is TGTGCCACCTCGAGGGAAGCTAATTGGGCCGGGGAGCTGTTTTTT. Translation: CATSREANWAGELFF.

The V call is TRBV7-9, the J call TRBJ1-2, with unresolved D. The CDR3 is 13 residues long. Germline loops: CDR1 SEHNR, CDR2 FQNEAQ (reference sequence). The V end was cut by 3 bases, the J end by 3 bases, with 8 bases between. The CDR3 spells CASSLPRDYGYTF. Written as DNA, the CDR3 is TGTGCCAGCAGCTTGCCTCGGGACTATGGCTACACCTTC.